This is a list of T cell receptor beta chains from one sample in a study of shared clonotypes between healthy human individuals. Sequenced by immunoSEQ multiplex PCR; TCRdb stores in-frame clones only, minus some. The sample includes roughly 1 million clones, approximately 70% of them seen just once. Material: memory CD4+ T cells sorted from blood. These receptors were taken from a man aged 18 to 29 in good health. Both conserved end residues are part of each CDR3. A D gene is named only where the DNA matches it firmly. Where a row states a size, it is once, few, many or the class of an expanded clone; other rows omit it.

j_call d_call v_call clone_size cdr3_nt cdr3_aa
TRBJ1-4 . TRBV30 . TGTGCCTGGCATGCCGATAATGAAAAACTGTTTTTT CAWHADNEKLFF
TRBJ1-1 . TRBV6-5 . TGTGCCAGCACTTACTCGGGGACCACTGAAGCTTTCTTT CASTYSGTTEAFF
TRBJ1-1 . TRBV5-1 . TGCGCCAGCAGCTCAGACCCAGGGCTGAACACTGAAGCTTTCTTT CASSSDPGLNTEAFF
TRBJ1-1 . TRBV10-3 few TGTGCCATCAGTGGAAGGCGGACTGAAGCTTTCTTT CAISGRRTEAFF
TRBJ2-7 . TRBV11-2 . TGTGCCAGCAGCTTAGAGCGGCCTGCCTACGAGCAGTACTTC CASSLERPAYEQYF
TRBJ2-5 TRBD2 TRBV7-2 . TGTGCCAGCAGCCCGACCGGGACTAGACAAGAGACCCAGTACTTC CASSPTGTRQETQYF
TRBJ2-3 . TRBV6-1 . TGTGCCAGCAGTGGGGGCACAGATACGCAGTATTTT CASSGGTDTQYF
TRBJ1-2 . TRBV9 . TGTGCCAGCAGCGCCGGGGGGGGCGCTGATGGCTACACCTTC CASSAGGGADGYTF
TRBJ2-3 . TRBV6-5 once TGTGCCAGCAGTTACTTTGATACGCAGTATTTT CASSYFDTQYF
TRBJ1-2 TRBD1 TRBV6-5 few TGTGCCAGCAGGGAACAGGGGGCAGGAGGCTACACCTTC CASREQGAGGYTF
TRBJ2-7 TRBD2 TRBV5-1 . TGCGCCAGCAGCTCGCTACCGGGACTAGCGGGAGGGTATAGCTACGAGCAGTACTTC CASSSLPGLAGGYSYEQYF
TRBJ1-2 . TRBV6-5 . TGTGCCAGCAGCCTCCGGACCAGGAGGGGCTACACCTTC CASSLRTRRGYTF
TRBJ1-2 TRBD1 TRBV2 . TGTGCCAGCAGTGTGAGGACAGGGGAAGGTGGCTACACCTTC CASSVRTGEGGYTF
TRBJ1-2 . TRBV9 . TGTGCCAGCAGCGGGGGGCCGGAGGGCCTCGGCACCTTC CASSGGPEGLGTF
TRBJ1-5 . TRBV6-6 . TGTGCCAGCTCGGGACAACAGAGCAATCAGCCCCAGCATTTT CASSGQQSNQPQHF
TRBJ1-3 . TRBV30 . TGTGCCTGGAAAGACGGATATGGAAACACCATATATTTT CAWKDGYGNTIYF
TRBJ2-3 TRBD2 TRBV5-4 . TGTGCCAGCAGCTTCCCCAGCGGGGCTAGCACAGATACGCAGTATTTT CASSFPSGASTDTQYF
TRBJ1-4 TRBD1 TRBV6-1 . TGTGCCAGCAGTGAACAGGACAGGGTGTATGAAAAACTGTTTTTT CASSEQDRVYEKLFF
TRBJ2-7 . TRBV18 many TGTGCCAGCTCAGAAGGGGCGAGTGGCTCCTACGAGCAGTACTTC CASSEGASGSYEQYF
TRBJ2-7 TRBD2 TRBV7-2 . TGTGCCAGCAGCTTACGGAGCGGGAGGGAATTCTACGAGCAGTACTTC CASSLRSGREFYEQYF
TRBJ2-7 TRBD2 TRBV5-1 . TGCGCCAGCAGAACGGGGGGAGCAACCTACGAGCAGTACTTC CASRTGGATYEQYF
TRBJ2-7 . TRBV7-6 . TGTGCCAGCAGCTTAGCGCCAGGGGAAGGTCAGGAGCAGTACTTC CASSLAPGEGQEQYF
TRBJ2-5 . TRBV7-2 . TGTGCCAGCAGCTTAGTGACAGGCCAAGGATCCCAGTACTTC CASSLVTGQGSQYF
TRBJ2-5 . TRBV6-6 . TGTGCCAGCAGCCCCGGACAGACCCGGTACTTC CASSPGQTRYF
TRBJ2-7 TRBD2 TRBV4-3 . TGCGCCAGCAGCCAGGGGGTGGGGACTAGCGGGTACGAGCAGTACTTC CASSQGVGTSGYEQYF
TRBJ1-2 TRBD1 TRBV4-1 . TGCGCCAGCAGCCAGGACAGGCGATATGGCTACACCTTC CASSQDRRYGYTF
TRBJ2-1 . TRBV7-2 . TGTGCCAGCAGCCCATTACCGACTGGAAAATACAATGAGCAGTTCTTC CASSPLPTGKYNEQFF
TRBJ1-2 TRBD1 TRBV6-6 . TGTGCCAGCGGGGACAGGACGGACACCTTC CASGDRTDTF
TRBJ1-5 . TRBV6-5 . TGTGCCAGCGGGGGACGGGAGAGCAATCAGCCCCAGCATTTT CASGGRESNQPQHF
TRBJ2-3 . TRBV7-9 . TGTGCCAGCAGCTCGGGGCAGACACCTAGCACAGATACGCAGTATTTT CASSSGQTPSTDTQYF
TRBJ2-7 . TRBV6-1 . TGTGCCAGCAGTGGTGGGCCTCCCCAGAACTACGAGCAGTACTTC CASSGGPPQNYEQYF
TRBJ2-1 . TRBV29-1 . TGCAGCGTTGGGAAGGCGGGCTCCTACAATGAGCAGTTCTTC CSVGKAGSYNEQFF
TRBJ2-7 . TRBV6-1 . TGTGCCAGCAGAGAGGGATCCAACTCCTACGAGCAGTACTTC CASREGSNSYEQYF
TRBJ2-1 . TRBV10-1 . TGCGCCAGCAGTGAGGTTGATGACAATGAGCAGTTCTTC CASSEVDDNEQFF
TRBJ2-3 TRBD2 TRBV5-1 once TGCGCCAGCAGCTTGGATCCGGGGGGAACAGATACGCAGTATTTT CASSLDPGGTDTQYF
TRBJ2-3 TRBD1 TRBV5-1 . TGCGCCAGCAGCTTGGGCACAGGGGTCAGCACAGATACGCAGTATTTT CASSLGTGVSTDTQYF
TRBJ1-1 TRBD1 TRBV27 . TGTGCCAGCAGTCCTAGGGGGCGTAATCTCGCTTTCTTT CASSPRGRNLAFF
TRBJ1-1 . TRBV25-1 once TGTGCCAGCAGTGAAAATGCGCCAGGGGAAGCTTTCTTT CASSENAPGEAFF
TRBJ1-1 . TRBV28 few TGTGCCAGCGCCCGCCCCCGAGCAGGGACGAACACTGAAGCTTTCTTT CASARPRAGTNTEAFF
TRBJ1-2 TRBD1 TRBV5-6 . TGTGCCAGCAGCTTTATCAGGGGGATATCCTATGGCTACACCTTC CASSFIRGISYGYTF
TRBJ2-3 . TRBV15 . TGTGCCACCCGGGACGGATTCACAGATACGCAGTATTTT CATRDGFTDTQYF
TRBJ2-7 TRBD2 TRBV7-2 once TGTGCCAGCAGCTCCGGGACTAGCAGACTCGAGCAGTACTTC CASSSGTSRLEQYF
TRBJ1-5 TRBD1 TRBV7-4 . TGTGCCAGCAGCTTAGCTCAGGGGGAGAGGAGTCAGCCCCAGCATTTT CASSLAQGERSQPQHF
TRBJ1-4 . TRBV28 . TGTGCCAGCAGTGTCGCCGGGCAAGGGGAAGGGAGTGAAAAACTGTTTTTT CASSVAGQGEGSEKLFF
TRBJ1-2 . TRBV5-1 few TGCGCCAGCAGCTTGGATTCCGGGGTAAAAGAATCTGGCTACACCTTC CASSLDSGVKESGYTF
TRBJ1-1 TRBD1 TRBV6-5 . TGTGCCAGCACCCATGGGGGGACAGCGAGCACTGAAGCTTTCTTT CASTHGGTASTEAFF
TRBJ1-6 . TRBV5-1 . TGCGCCAGCAGCATGACGGGAGAATCACCCCTCCACTTT CASSMTGESPLHF
TRBJ1-6 TRBD1 TRBV29-1 . TGCAGCACCGGACAGGGGGGCTACTCACCCCTCCACTTT CSTGQGGYSPLHF
TRBJ1-2 . TRBV9 . TGTGCCAGCAGGGGAGACAGAGCCTTCTATGGCTACACCTTC CASRGDRAFYGYTF
TRBJ1-3 . TRBV4-3 . TGCGCCAGCAGCCAAGTGGGGAGCTTGAGCTCTGGAAACACCATATATTTT CASSQVGSLSSGNTIYF
TRBJ2-3 . TRBV7-2 . TGTGCCAGCAGCTTGTCCGGTGATACGCAGTATTTT CASSLSGDTQYF
TRBJ1-5 . TRBV4-1 . TGCGCCAGCAGCCAAGATGCCACCGCGGTGGGGCAGCCCCAGCATTTT CASSQDATAVGQPQHF
TRBJ2-7 . TRBV7-9 . TGTGCCAGCAGCGAGGGACGAAGATCCTACGAGCAGTACTTC CASSEGRRSYEQYF
TRBJ1-2 TRBD1 TRBV2 . TGTGCCAGCAGTGAAGGGGGACAGAGCTATGGCTACACCTTC CASSEGGQSYGYTF